The subject of this entry is one TCR beta chain. The antigen remains undetermined. Unexposed donor CD4+ T cells date from about 2011-2018, before the COVID-19 pandemic. CD4+ T cells were isolated from the cells after around 11 days of culture. The CDR3 has 14 residues. Trimming removed 5 bases from V and 12 bases from J; junction bases left unmatched: 11. From germline, CDR1 is SGHTA and CDR2 FQGTGA. The protocol was immunoSEQ multiplex PCR, while the TCRdb copy is restricted to in-frame clones and leaves out a portion. The sample yields 20,000 to 25,000 clones, 72% seen once. The sample belongs to a study of CD4 T cells in relation to SARS-CoV-2 and coronaviruses.

This receptor was identified in a human donor in good health. The sample was CD4+ T cells from PBMCs, cultured in vitro. The chain links TRBV7-3 to TRBJ2-1, with TRBD1 matching 9 bases. The CDR3 bases are TGTGCCAGCAGCCGACAGGGGGGGACTGAGCGGCAGTTCTTC. Protein sequence: CASSRQGGTERQFF.